These 2 T cell receptor beta chains originate from one sample sequenced in a study of T-cell reconstitution after alpha-beta-depleted transplantation in children. TCRbeta library preparation incorporated unique molecular identifiers. A single record per CDR3 protein comes from TCRdb applying MiXCR to the PCR reads. The sample gives 800,000 to 1,000,000 distinct CDR3 sequences, about 29% of which show up once; about 28% is in the top ten. This specimen consisted of PBMCs, mostly from graft donor cells, obtained 360 days after TCRalphabeta/CD19-depleted stem cell transplant. All receptors come from a boy under two years old who had a stem cell transplant for SCID, so the T cells may come from the graft donor.

This clonotype was recorded a few times. The rearrangement joins TRBV4-2 to TRBJ2-1; the D gene is possibly TRBD2 (6 bases). The V end was cut by 1 base, the J end by 0 bases, with 13 bases between. Per the germline V gene, CDR1 is LGHNA and CDR2 is YNFKEQ. The length of the CDR3 is 17 residues. The CDR3 nucleotides read TGTGCCAGCAGCCAAGGTAGCGGCCGGAGCTCCTACAATGAGCAGTTCTTC. Its protein product is CASSQGSGRSSYNEQFF.

This clonotype was found a few times. The gene calls are TRBV14 and TRBJ2-1, with D tentatively TRBD2 (5 bases). CDR1 is SGHDN and CDR2 is FVKESK in the germline V gene. The ends were cut back, 0 bases at V and 15 bases at J, with 12 bases in the middle. The CDR3 runs to 12 residues. The CDR3 region has the DNA TGTGCCAGCAGCCAAGATTGGCAGGAGGTGTTCTTC. Translating gives CASSQDWQEVFF.